Listed below are T cell receptor beta chains from one sample, sequenced in a study of blood T cells in healthy people across ages. TCRdb re-analysed the 5' RACE reads in MiXCR, keeping a single row per CDR3 protein. Here the sample spans over 950,000 distinct CDR3 sequences, roughly two fifths being singletons. Source material: blood. These receptors all come from a man between 18 and 29 years old in good health. The CDR3 runs from the conserved cysteine through the conserved F or W.

J	length	V	CDR3
TRBJ2-7	15	TRBV6-6	CASSYEGTDSYEQYF
TRBJ2-3	15	TRBV7-2	CASSLDRRTTDTQYF
TRBJ2-2	14	TRBV12-3/TRBV12-4	CASSSDPDTRELFF
NA	14	TRBV7-9	CASSHGTVQETQFF
TRBJ2-1	19	TRBV4-1	CASSQVRSGGPSAYNEQFF
TRBJ2-1	15	TRBV9	CASSVAGGLNNEQFF
TRBJ2-1	13	TRBV4-1	CASSQRSGNGQFF
TRBJ1-2	15	TRBV6-6	CASTPTGSGTDGYTF
TRBJ1-5	15	TRBV4-3	CASSQDWGQGQPQHF
TRBJ1-5	15	TRBV6-6	CASSETGGSNQPQHF
TRBJ2-7	15	TRBV28	CAGSPSGGPMGAQYF
TRBJ2-3	14	TRBV5-1	CASSIDRRTDTQYF
TRBJ1-2	14	TRBV7-9	CASSLGLQGVGYTF
TRBJ2-1	15	TRBV6-1	CATIKWGGGTNEQFF
TRBJ1-4	16	TRBV6-5	CASSDGGIKGNEKLFF
TRBJ1-4	14	TRBV10-3	CAIREEGTNEKLFF
TRBJ1-1	14	TRBV4-3	CASSAITGQTEAFF
TRBJ1-1	16	TRBV12-1	CASSLASAAANTEAFF
TRBJ1-1	11	TRBV28	CASTSSAEAFF
TRBJ1-2	13	TRBV29-1	CSVDLVQGYGYTF
TRBJ2-4	12	TRBV6-2/TRBV6-3	CASSYRDVRQYF
TRBJ1-6	14	TRBV27	CASRGQGERSPLHF
TRBJ2-5	13	TRBV10-3	CAISIDSQETQYF
TRBJ2-3	15	TRBV6-2/TRBV6-3	CASSYSGQGGDTQYF
TRBJ1-2	13	TRBV6-6	CASSYGQFYGYTF
TRBJ2-7	16	TRBV9	CASSPTGGMDSYEQYF
TRBJ1-4	14	TRBV20-1	CSASDSATNEKLFF
TRBJ1-4	15	TRBV6-6	CASRDDRGHNEKLFF
TRBJ2-5	15	TRBV5-1	CASSLGQGLVNEQYF
TRBJ2-7	16	TRBV20-1	CSARKRVLGYSYEQYF
TRBJ2-5	14	TRBV6-4	CASSGGTGDNEQYF
TRBJ2-1	14	TRBV7-6	CASSPLAGGVRSFF
TRBJ1-1	14	TRBV19	CASNVGTTYTEAFF
TRBJ2-6	13	TRBV7-2	CASSSRRRDVLTF
TRBJ2-2	13	TRBV20-1	CSARDREDGELFF
TRBJ1-5	15	TRBV6-2/TRBV6-3	CASSFPVTGDQPQHF
TRBJ2-3	16	TRBV7-2	CASSLEGYPDGDTQYF
TRBJ1-1	15	TRBV18	CASSPGPNLNTEAFF
TRBJ1-1	13	TRBV7-9	CASSDRQGTEAFF
TRBJ1-5	17	TRBV3-1	CASSERTGEYSNQPQHF
TRBJ1-2	16	TRBV20-1	CSASPGGGEGGYGYTF
TRBJ2-1	14	TRBV20-1	CSAPPGGPYNEQFF
TRBJ2-1	15	TRBV12-3/TRBV12-4	CASSQADRLNNEQFF
TRBJ1-6	14	TRBV19	CASRRQGLESPLHF
TRBJ1-2	15	TRBV20-1	CSAPRPGPPGGGYTF
TRBJ2-7	12	TRBV6-4	CASTGHNYEQYF
TRBJ2-3	17	TRBV7-3	CASSLGLARIHTDTQYF
TRBJ2-3	13	TRBV10-3	CAISELVNRGQYF
TRBJ1-2	15	TRBV3-1	CASSADPGGGYGYTF
TRBJ1-2	14	TRBV7-2	CASSFRDLNYGYTF
TRBJ2-7	13	TRBV20-1	CSARDKAGYEQYF
TRBJ1-4	14	TRBV4-3	CASSQVGIDEKLFF
TRBJ1-1	14	TRBV6-2/TRBV6-3	CASSRTGGYFEAFF
TRBJ2-5	12	TRBV20-1	CSAGQGAREQYF
TRBJ1-2	13	TRBV5-1	CASSLRGSRGYTF
TRBJ2-5	13	TRBV5-1	CASSLGWEETQYF
TRBJ1-5	18	TRBV18	CAGSHKRTGDFFNQPQHF
TRBJ1-1	13	TRBV9	CASSTKPSTEAFF